The T cell receptor beta chain under discussion was sequenced for a study of T cell repertoires in cytomegalovirus infection. About the study: Matching HLA type and CMV infection were both indicated by public TCR beta signatures. Study-level findings and limits: Ex vivo, HLA-C-restricted CMV-specific TCR beta clonotypes prevailed over the rest of the response. Adding up the frequency of public TCR beta families identified people who carried CMV plus the relevant HLA.

TCRdb re-derived calls from the reads in MiXCR, one entry per CDR3 protein. Counted here are roughly 920,000 distinct CDR3 sequences, 31% occurring once; the ten biggest clones make up about 14%. For this clonotype: Its antigen is unidentified.

Here the sequenced sample was cultured CD8+ T cells from PBMCs, taken from culture after CMV antigen stimulation. This clonotype was sampled from a human donor in good health (CMV status not recorded). Some clones in this sample may be carry-over from other donors' samples.

The CDR3 here is CASSQDHLLGEAFF. CDR3 nucleotide sequence: TGCGCCAGCAGCCAAGATCATCTTCTGGGGGAAGCTTTCTTT. The chain is built from TRBV4-3 and TRBJ1-1; D gene uncertain. The CDR3 has 14 residues. V lost 0 bases to trimming and J lost 8 bases, with 13 bases between them. Germline V gene lookup returns CDR1 LGHNA and CDR2 YSLEER.